This section outlines one T cell receptor (beta chain) sequence together with its context. What it binds is unknown. The germline gives CDR1 SGHDT, CDR2 YYEEEE. CDR3 size: 15 residues. V shed 4 bases and J 7 bases; nucleotides not matched to a gene: 6. These data come from a study of shared clonotypes between healthy human individuals. Findings of the study overall: The sharing of roughly 5% of naive CD4 clonotypes was seen across a few donors. Naive subsets, compared against memory subsets, generally had larger estimated richness values.

Sequencing used immunoSEQ multiplex PCR; TCRdb keeps in-frame clones, though not all of them. The repertoire holds about 2.4 million clones, with around 90% as singletons. Nashville, Tennessee was home to all donors, who were Caucasian adults. The chain links TRBV5-6 to TRBJ2-1; TRBD1 matches 12 bases. The sequence came from a man between 18 and 29 years old in good health. Sequenced: naive CD4+ T cells sorted from blood. The sample's subset: CD45RA+ positively selected. CDR3 sequence (DNA): TGTGCCAGCAGCACCCCGGGACAGGGGGCTAATGAGCAGTTCTTC. This translates into CASSTPGQGANEQFF.